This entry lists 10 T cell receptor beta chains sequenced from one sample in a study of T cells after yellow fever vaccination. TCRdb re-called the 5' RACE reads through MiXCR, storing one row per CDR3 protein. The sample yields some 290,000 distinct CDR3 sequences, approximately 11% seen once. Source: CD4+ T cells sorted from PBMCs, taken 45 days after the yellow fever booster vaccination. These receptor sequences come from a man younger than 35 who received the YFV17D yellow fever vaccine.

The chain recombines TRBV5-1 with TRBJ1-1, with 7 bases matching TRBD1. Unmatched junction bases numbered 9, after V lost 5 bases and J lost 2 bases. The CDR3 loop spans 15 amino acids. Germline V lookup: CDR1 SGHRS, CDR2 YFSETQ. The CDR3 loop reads CASSRDSHANTEAFF. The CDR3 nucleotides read TGCGCCAGCAGTCGGGACAGCCACGCTAACACTGAAGCTTTCTTT.

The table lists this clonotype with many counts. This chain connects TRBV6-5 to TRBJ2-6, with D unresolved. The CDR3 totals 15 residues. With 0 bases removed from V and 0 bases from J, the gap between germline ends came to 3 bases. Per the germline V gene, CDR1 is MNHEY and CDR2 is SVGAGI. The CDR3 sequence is CASSYSGSGANVLTF. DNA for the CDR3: TGTGCCAGCAGTTACTCCGGCTCTGGGGCCAACGTCCTGACTTTC.

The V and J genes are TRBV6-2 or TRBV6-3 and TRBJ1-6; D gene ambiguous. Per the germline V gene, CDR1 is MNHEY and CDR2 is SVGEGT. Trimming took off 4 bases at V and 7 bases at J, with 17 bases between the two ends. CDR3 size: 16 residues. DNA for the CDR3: TGTGCCAGCAGTTTTCGACTGACGGAGCGGAATTCACCCCTCCACTTT. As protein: CASSFRLTERNSPLHF.

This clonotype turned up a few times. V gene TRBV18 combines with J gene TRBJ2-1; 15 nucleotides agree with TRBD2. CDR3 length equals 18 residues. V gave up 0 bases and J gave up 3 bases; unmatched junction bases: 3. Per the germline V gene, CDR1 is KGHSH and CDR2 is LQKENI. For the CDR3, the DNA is TGTGCCAGCTCACCACCGGGACTAGCGGGGGGACACTACAATGAGCAGTTCTTC. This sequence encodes CASSPPGLAGGHYNEQFF.

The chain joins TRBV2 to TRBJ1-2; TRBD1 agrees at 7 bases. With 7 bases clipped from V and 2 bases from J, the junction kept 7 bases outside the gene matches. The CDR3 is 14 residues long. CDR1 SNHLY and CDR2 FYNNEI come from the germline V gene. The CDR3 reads CASKGAGGNYGYTF. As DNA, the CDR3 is TGTGCCAGCAAGGGGGCAGGGGGAAACTATGGCTACACCTTC.

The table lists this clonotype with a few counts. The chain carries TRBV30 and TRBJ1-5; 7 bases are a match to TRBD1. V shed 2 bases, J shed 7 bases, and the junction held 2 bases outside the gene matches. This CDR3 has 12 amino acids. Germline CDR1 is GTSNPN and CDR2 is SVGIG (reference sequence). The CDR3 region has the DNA TGTGCCTGGAGTACAGGGGACCAGCCCCAGCATTTT. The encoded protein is CAWSTGDQPQHF.

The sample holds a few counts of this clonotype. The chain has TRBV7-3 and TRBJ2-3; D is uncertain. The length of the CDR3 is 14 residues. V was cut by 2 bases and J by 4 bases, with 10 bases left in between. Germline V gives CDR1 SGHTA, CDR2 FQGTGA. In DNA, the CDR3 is TGTGCCAGCAGCTTATCAGTGGGCGCAGATACGCAGTATTTT. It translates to CASSLSVGADTQYF.

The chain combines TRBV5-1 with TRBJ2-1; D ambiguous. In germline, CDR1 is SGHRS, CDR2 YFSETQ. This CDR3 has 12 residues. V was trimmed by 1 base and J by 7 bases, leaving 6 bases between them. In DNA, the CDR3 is TGCGCCAGCAGCTTGCCGGGTAATGAGCAGTTCTTC. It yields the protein CASSLPGNEQFF.

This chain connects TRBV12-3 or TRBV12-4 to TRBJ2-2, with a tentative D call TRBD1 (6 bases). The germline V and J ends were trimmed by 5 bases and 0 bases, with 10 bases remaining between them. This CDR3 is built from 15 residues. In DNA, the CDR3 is TGTGCCAGCAGTCCCGGACAGTCGAACACCGGGGAGCTGTTTTTT. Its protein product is CASSPGQSNTGELFF.

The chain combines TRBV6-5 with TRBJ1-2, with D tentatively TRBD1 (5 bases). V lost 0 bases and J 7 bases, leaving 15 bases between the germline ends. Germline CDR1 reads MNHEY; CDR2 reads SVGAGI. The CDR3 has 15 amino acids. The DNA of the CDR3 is TGTGCCAGCAGTTACTCGAGACAGAGCTTCCTTGGCTACACCTTC. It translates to CASSYSRQSFLGYTF.